Each of the 22 T cell receptor beta chains below was sequenced from the same sample in a study of quantifying T cell responses using KT2 cells. Study overall: TCR alpha and beta constant-region primers primed reverse transcription of RNA.

The cDNA 3' end received a ligated oligonucleotide with a UMI. First-round PCR used 4 cycles and beta primers RC1.1 and RC1.2 covering TRBC1 and TRBC2. MiXCR was run by TCRdb on the UMI-ligation and nested PCR reads, yielding one entry per CDR3 protein. There are fewer than 50,000 distinct CDR3 sequences in the sample; around 10% occur only once, and 10% lies in the top ten. Sequenced material: PBMCs spiked with cells of the T cell clone KT2. The receptors come from a human donor.

The chain joins TRBV20-1 to TRBJ2-7, with D possibly being TRBD2 (6 bases). The CDR3 is 11 amino acids. V was clipped by 2 bases and J by 6 bases, with 8 bases between them. Germline V lookup: CDR1 DFQATT, CDR2 SNEGSKA (reference sequence). For the CDR3, the DNA is TGCAGTGCTAGATTCGGGGGCGAGCAGTACTTC. Translated, it gives CSARFGGEQYF.

This clonotype was observed a handful of times. The rearrangement uses TRBV6-2 or TRBV6-3 and TRBJ2-2, with D unresolved. V was cut by 6 bases and J by 7 bases, with 6 bases left in between. The CDR3 has 11 amino acids. CDR1 and CDR2 (germline): MNHEY, SVGEGT. CDR3 in DNA: TGTGCCAGCAGGGACGGCGGGGAGCTGTTTTTT. Translation gives CASRDGGELFF.

The table lists this clonotype with a few counts. This chain joins TRBV20-1 and TRBJ2-1, with no clear D. This CDR3 region has 15 residues. CDR1 is DFQATT, CDR2 SNEGSKA, per germline (reference sequence). Between the trimmed V and J ends, which lost 2 bases and 0 bases, there was a span of 11 bases. Here the CDR3 reads CSARLLESSYNEQFF. Here the CDR3 DNA reads TGCAGTGCTAGACTTCTCGAAAGCTCCTACAATGAGCAGTTCTTC.

This chain joins TRBV27 and TRBJ2-7; 9 bases match TRBD1. Germline V gives CDR1 MNHEY, CDR2 SMNVEV (reference sequence). This CDR3 spans 14 amino acids. The V gene end was trimmed by 3 bases and the J gene end by 11 bases; junction bases not matched to a gene: 11. The CDR3 protein is CASSFPDRGSKEYF. CDR3 DNA sequence: TGTGCCAGCAGTTTCCCGGACAGGGGATCAAAGGAGTACTTC.

This clonotype was seen ten or more times. This chain joins TRBV29-1 and TRBJ2-2; weak D call: TRBD2 (6 bases). Germline V CDR1 and CDR2: SQVTM, ANQGSEA. The CDR3 loop spans 13 amino acids. Between the trimmed V and J ends, which lost 7 bases and 0 bases, there was a span of 9 bases. In nucleotides, the CDR3 is TGCAGCGCAGGACTAACGAACACCGGGGAGCTGTTTTTT. Translation gives CSAGLTNTGELFF.

This clonotype was picked up a small number of times. The rearrangement joins TRBV7-2 to TRBJ1-1; 7 bases are a match to TRBD1. The V and J ends lost 5 bases and 7 bases, in that order; junction bases with no gene match: 10. Germline assignment: CDR1 SGHTA and CDR2 FQGNSA. The CDR3 consists of 14 residues. Written as DNA, the CDR3 is TGTGCCAGCAGCCCCGGGACAGCTCGGGGTGAAGCTTTCTTT. It codes for CASSPGTARGEAFF.

Ten or more counts support this clonotype. This sequence joins TRBV12-3 or TRBV12-4 and TRBJ1-6; D call uncertain. CDR3 size: 17 residues. V lost 5 bases and J lost 0, with 14 bases in between. As DNA, the CDR3 is TGTGCCAGCAGTCGACGGACTGGGAGCTCCTATAATTCACCCCTCCACTTT. This encodes CASSRRTGSSYNSPLHF.

This clonotype is medium-sized in the sample. This rearrangement joins TRBV7-8 to TRBJ2-3; D is ambiguous. CDR1 and CDR2 (germline): SGHVS, FQNEAQ. Trimming removed 5 bases from V and 1 base from J, with 7 bases in between. The CDR3 runs 13 residues. The CDR3 sequence is CASSLQGTDTQYF. DNA of the CDR3: TGTGCCAGCAGCCTGCAGGGCACAGATACGCAGTATTTT.

At least ten counts were recorded for this clonotype. This chain links TRBV20-1 with TRBJ1-3; weak D call: TRBD1 (6 bases). V was clipped by 5 bases and J by 0 bases, with 8 bases between them. The CDR3 is 13 residues long. CDR1 is DFQATT, CDR2 SNEGSKA, per germline (reference sequence). CDR3 nucleotide sequence: TGCAGTGCTTGGGACAACTCTGGAAACACCATATATTTT. Protein sequence: CSAWDNSGNTIYF.

The V call is TRBV6-2 or TRBV6-3, the J call TRBJ1-6; D call uncertain. Germline-derived CDR1 and CDR2 are MNHEY and SVGEGT. The CDR3 totals 14 residues. Trimming left V 0 bases short and J 6 bases short, with 6 bases between. The CDR3: CASSYSGGNSPLHF. Here the CDR3 DNA reads TGTGCCAGCAGTTACTCCGGCGGTAATTCACCCCTCCACTTT.

V gene TRBV6-5 combines with J gene TRBJ2-2, with 7 bases matching TRBD1. After removal of 5 bases from V and 7 bases from J, the junction contained 7 bases not matched to a gene. Germline loops: CDR1 MNHEY, CDR2 SVGAGI. This CDR3 contains 14 residues. The CDR3 spells CASSRQGSIGELFF. The CDR3 DNA follows: TGTGCCAGCAGTCGACAGGGTTCGATCGGGGAGCTGTTTTTT.

This chain uses TRBV30 with TRBJ2-7; D gene ambiguous. The CDR3 is made up of 11 amino acids. V was trimmed by 4 bases and J by 2 bases, leaving 6 bases between them. Germline V gene lookup returns CDR1 GTSNPN and CDR2 SVGIG (reference sequence). The CDR3, as DNA: TGTGCCTGGAAAGGGACCTACGAGCAGTACTTC. Protein product: CAWKGTYEQYF.

V is TRBV20-1 and J is TRBJ1-3; D might be TRBD1 (5 bases). The V and J ends lost 5 bases and 0 bases respectively, with 20 bases between them. The CDR3 is 17 residues long. CDR1 is DFQATT, CDR2 SNEGSKA, per germline (reference sequence). CDR3 bases: TGCAGTGCTCAACCCCGGGCAGGGTGGAGCTCTGGAAACACCATATATTTT. Its protein product is CSAQPRAGWSSGNTIYF.

This chain links TRBV6-5 with TRBJ1-1; D not resolved. CDR1 is MNHEY and CDR2 is SVGAGI in the germline V gene. The CDR3 has 12 amino acids. The V and J ends lost 6 bases and 7 bases respectively, with 12 bases between them. This CDR3 is CASRRSTGEAFF. The CDR3 DNA follows: TGTGCCAGCAGACGGAGCACCGGTGAAGCTTTCTTT.

The chain joins TRBV25-1 to TRBJ2-1; 7 bases are a match to TRBD2. The CDR3 has 17 amino acids. The ends lost 0 bases at V and 0 bases at J; junction bases unmatched: 5. CDR1 MGHDK and CDR2 SYGVNS come from the germline V gene. This chain's CDR3 is CASSEYGLADSYNEQFF. The CDR3 bases are TGTGCCAGCAGTGAATATGGCCTAGCGGACTCCTACAATGAGCAGTTCTTC.

Only a few counts were recorded for this clonotype. This chain uses TRBV12-3 or TRBV12-4 with TRBJ2-5, with a weak D call TRBD1 (5 bases). Trimming took 8 bases from V and 5 from J, leaving 12 bases between them. The CDR3 extends over 12 amino acids. The CDR3 DNA follows: TGTGCCAGCGGAATCAGGGTTGAGACCCAGTACTTC. It codes for CASGIRVETQYF.

This clonotype was detected only a few times. The chain recombines TRBV11-3 with TRBJ1-6, with 8 bases fitting TRBD1. The V segment lost 5 bases and the J segment 11 bases; nucleotides outside the gene matches: 20. This CDR3 has 18 residues. Per the germline V gene, CDR1 is SGHNT and CDR2 is YENEEA. The CDR3, as DNA: TGTGCCAGCAGCACCCGGACAGGGCCGGCGGGGGGAAATGCACCCCTCCACTTT. Translation gives CASSTRTGPAGGNAPLHF.

The V call is TRBV10-3, the J call TRBJ2-1; 16 positions match TRBD2. Per the germline V gene, CDR1 is ENHRY and CDR2 is SYGVKD. The CDR3 has 16 residues. The ends lost 6 bases at V and 3 bases at J; junction bases unmatched: 2. In nucleotides, the CDR3 is TGTGCCATCAGGGGGACTAGCGGGGGGGACTACAATGAGCAGTTCTTC. Its translation is CAIRGTSGGDYNEQFF.

This clonotype has just a few counts. J is TRBJ2-3 and V is TRBV2, with D perhaps TRBD1 (5 bases). CDR3 size: 14 residues. V was cut by 5 bases and J by 0 bases, with 9 bases left in between. CDR1 is SNHLY, CDR2 FYNNEI, per germline. The CDR3 is CASSMRQSTDTQYF. The DNA of the CDR3 is TGTGCCAGCAGTATGAGACAGAGCACAGATACGCAGTATTTT.

This clonotype was found many times. The V and J genes are TRBV7-9 and TRBJ1-2, with D uncertain. This CDR3 has 12 residues. Germline V gene sequence: CDR1 SEHNR, CDR2 FQNEAQ (reference sequence). Deletions cut 7 bases from V and 1 base from J, with 7 bases between. The CDR3 DNA is TGTGCCAGCATAACTGATAACTATGGCTACACCTTC. Encoded protein: CASITDNYGYTF.

This clonotype has a count of ten or more. This chain links TRBV5-1 with TRBJ2-7; TRBD2 aligns across 14 bases. Germline-derived CDR1 and CDR2 are SGHRS and YFSETQ. The CDR3 spans 15 residues. V trimming: 4 bases; J trimming: 4 bases; junction bases outside the gene matches: 4. The CDR3 reads CASSLRLAGGYEQYF. The CDR3, as DNA: TGCGCCAGCAGCCTACGACTAGCGGGGGGGTACGAGCAGTACTTC.

This clonotype was observed a handful of times. J is TRBJ1-1 and V is TRBV15; 10 nucleotides align to TRBD1. Germline CDR1 is LNHNV and CDR2 is YYDKDF (reference sequence). This CDR3 is 16 amino acids long. V lost 8 bases, J lost 5 bases, and 14 bases stayed unmatched. In nucleotides, the CDR3 is TGTGCCACCTTTCCCGGGGACAGGGGCAGATTGACTGAAGCTTTCTTT. Amino acid sequence: CATFPGDRGRLTEAFF. Based on the CDR3 plus reference TRBV15 and TRBJ1-1, the full variable domain is DAMVIQNPRYQVTQFGKPVTLSCSQTLNHNVMYWYQQKSSQAPKLLFHYYDKDFNNEADTPDNFQSRRPNTSFCFLDIRSPGLGDTAMYLCATFPGDRGRLTEAFFGQGTRLTVV.